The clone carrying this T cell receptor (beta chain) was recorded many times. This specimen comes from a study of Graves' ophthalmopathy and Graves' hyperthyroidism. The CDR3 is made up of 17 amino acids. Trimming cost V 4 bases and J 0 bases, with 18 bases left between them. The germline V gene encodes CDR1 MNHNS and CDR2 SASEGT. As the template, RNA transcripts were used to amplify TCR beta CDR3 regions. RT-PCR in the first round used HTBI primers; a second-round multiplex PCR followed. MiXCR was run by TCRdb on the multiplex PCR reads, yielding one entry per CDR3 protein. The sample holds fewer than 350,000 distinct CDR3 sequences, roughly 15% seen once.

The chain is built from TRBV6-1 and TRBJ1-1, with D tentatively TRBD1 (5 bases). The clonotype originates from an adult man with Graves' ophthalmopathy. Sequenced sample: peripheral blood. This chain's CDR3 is CASSGERRQNMNTEAFF. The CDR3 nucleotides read TGTGCCAGCAGTGGAGAAAGAAGACAGAATATGAACACTGAAGCTTTCTTT.